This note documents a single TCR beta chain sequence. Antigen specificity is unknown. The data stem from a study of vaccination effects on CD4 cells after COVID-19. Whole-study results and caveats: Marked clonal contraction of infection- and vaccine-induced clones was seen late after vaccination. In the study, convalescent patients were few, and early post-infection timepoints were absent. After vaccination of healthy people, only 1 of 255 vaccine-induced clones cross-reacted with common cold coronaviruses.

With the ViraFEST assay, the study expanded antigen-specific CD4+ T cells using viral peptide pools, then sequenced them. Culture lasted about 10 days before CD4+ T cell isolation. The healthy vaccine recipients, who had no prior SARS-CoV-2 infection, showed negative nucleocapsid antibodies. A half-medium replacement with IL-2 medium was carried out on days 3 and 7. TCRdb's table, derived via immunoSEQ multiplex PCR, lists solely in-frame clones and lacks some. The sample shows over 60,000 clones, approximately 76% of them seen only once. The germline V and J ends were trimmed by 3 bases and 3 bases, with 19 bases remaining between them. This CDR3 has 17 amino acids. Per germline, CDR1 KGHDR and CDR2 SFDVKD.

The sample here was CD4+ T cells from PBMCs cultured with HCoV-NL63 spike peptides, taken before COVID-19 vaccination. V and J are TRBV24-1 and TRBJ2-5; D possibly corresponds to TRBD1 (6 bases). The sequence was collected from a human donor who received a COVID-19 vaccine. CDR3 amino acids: CATSDLGPGHTKETQYF. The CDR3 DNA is TGTGCCACCAGTGATCTGGGCCCGGGACACACTAAAGAGACCCAGTACTTC.